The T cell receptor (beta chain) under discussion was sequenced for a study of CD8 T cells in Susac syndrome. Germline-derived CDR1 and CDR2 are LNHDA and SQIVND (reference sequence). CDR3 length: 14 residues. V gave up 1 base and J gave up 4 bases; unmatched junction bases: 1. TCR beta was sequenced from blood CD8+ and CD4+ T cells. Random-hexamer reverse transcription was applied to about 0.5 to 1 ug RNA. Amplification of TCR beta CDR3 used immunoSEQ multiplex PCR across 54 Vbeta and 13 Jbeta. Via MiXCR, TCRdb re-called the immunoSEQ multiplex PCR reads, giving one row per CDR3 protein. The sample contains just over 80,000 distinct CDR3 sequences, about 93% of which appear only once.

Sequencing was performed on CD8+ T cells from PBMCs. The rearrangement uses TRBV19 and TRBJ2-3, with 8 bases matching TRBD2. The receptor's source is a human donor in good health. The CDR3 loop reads CASSIAGGADTQYF. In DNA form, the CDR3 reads TGTGCCAGTAGTATAGCGGGAGGGGCAGATACGCAGTATTTT.